Listed here is a single T cell receptor beta chain. Patients each gave 1 to 8 samples, pretreatment and on-treatment. The data are from a study of PD-L1 blockade in urothelial cancer. As for the study in general: Between 0 and 3 chemotherapy regimens preceded treatment for each patient. Investigators checked blood 3 weeks (second dose) and 6 weeks after treatment start. A median of about 130,000 T cells was found in the blood samples.

The germline V and J ends were trimmed by 6 bases and 1 base, with 12 bases remaining between them. CDR1 is MNHEY and CDR2 is SVGAGI in the germline V gene. The CDR3 length is 14 residues. Profiled with immunoSEQ multiplex PCR; TCRdb holds only in-frame clones, not every one. This sample has around 56,000 clones, with around 84% found just once. The sample consisted of PBMCs, taken around atezolizumab (anti-PD-L1) treatment. The TCR comes from a man over 45 with urothelial cancer. V gene TRBV6-5 combines with J gene TRBJ1-1, with D possibly being TRBD1 (5 bases). The CDR3 DNA is TGTGCCAGCAGGACCCAGGGTAAGAACACTGAAGCTTTCTTT. This gives the protein CASRTQGKNTEAFF.